A single sample is the source of the 3 T cell receptor beta chains below, sequenced in a study of a mutant IDH1 vaccine in newly diagnosed glioma. The method was immunoSEQ multiplex PCR; TCRdb's version includes in-frame clones alone and lacks a portion of them. The sample includes roughly 40,000 clones, roughly nine tenths of them seen just once. Their cognate antigens are unknown. Time point noted: week 5, during vaccination. Every single dose of the vaccine, 300 ug of mutant IDH1 20-mer peptide, came with topical imiquimod. The material was PBMCs, obtained from a glioma patient whose treatment included an IDH1 peptide vaccine. These receptors were collected from a man aged 45-65 years with glioma.

The CDR3 DNA is TGTGCCAGCAGCTTAGAGGGTCAGGCTGGGGATGAGCAGTTCTTC. This sequence encodes CASSLEGQAGDEQFF. The chain uses TRBV7-9 and TRBJ2-1; D ambiguous. Germline V gene data show CDR1 as SEHNR and CDR2 as FQNEAQ (reference sequence). The CDR3 length is 15 residues. The V end lost 1 base, the J end lost 8 bases, and 15 bases lay between the germline ends.

The genes are TRBV5-4 and TRBJ2-4; perhaps TRBD2 as D (5 bases). This CDR3 is 16 amino acids long. Germline-derived CDR1 and CDR2 are SGHNT and YYREEE (reference sequence). V was shortened by 3 bases and J by 1 base, with 14 bases between the two germline ends. The CDR3 protein is CASSSGLPGAKNIQYF. CDR3 nucleotides: TGTGCCAGCAGCTCCGGACTTCCTGGGGCCAAAAACATTCAGTACTTC.

There are a few counts of this clone. This chain joins TRBV29-1 and TRBJ1-1; D not certain. V lost 4 bases, J lost 1 base, and 7 bases lay in between. CDR1 and CDR2 (germline): SQVTM, ANQGSEA. This CDR3 spans 12 amino acids. CDR3 in DNA: TGCAGCGTTGTTTGGGGGAACACTGAAGCTTTCTTT. This translates into CSVVWGNTEAFF.